This T cell receptor beta chain emerged from a study of shared clonotypes between healthy human individuals. Comments on this clone: What it recognizes is unknown.

CDR3 size: 16 residues. Germline V CDR1 and CDR2: SGDLS, YYNGEE. Trimming removed 4 bases from V and 2 bases from J; junction bases left unmatched: 11. Study-wide points: Sequencing depth was expected to influence donor clonotype sharing. Despite large depth, rarefaction showed incomplete sorted-subset sequencing.

Clones were sequenced by immunoSEQ multiplex PCR, and TCRdb holds only the in-frame ones, with some missing. The table records about 1.5 million clones, roughly 95% of them present only once. The chain uses TRBV9 and TRBJ2-7; TRBD2 aligns across 8 bases. The material sequenced was naive CD4+ T cells sorted from blood. Subset in this sample: CD45RA+ positively selected. This TCR derives from a man between 25 and 39 years old in good health. CDR3 loop: CASSKTAGRGTYEQYF. Written as DNA, the CDR3 is TGTGCCAGCAGCAAAACGGCCGGGAGGGGGACCTACGAGCAGTACTTC. The whole variable domain, filled in from reference TRBV9 and TRBJ2-7, reads DSGVTQTPKHLITATGQRVTLRCSPRSGDLSVYWYQQSLDQGLQFLIQYYNGEERAKGNILERFSAQQFPDLHSELNLSSLELGDSALYFCASSKTAGRGTYEQYFGPGTRLTVT.